This T cell receptor beta chain was identified during a study of neurological immune-mediated disorders. The authors made cDNA by 5'RACE with 10-nucleotide random UMIs. TCRdb recomputed calls from the 5' RACE reads with MiXCR, one row per CDR3 protein. The sample lists roughly 100,000 distinct CDR3 sequences, 9.5% to 14% seen once, with about 3% in the top ten. The time point is: longitudinal time-point 3. The CDR3 covers 15 residues. Germline V lookup: CDR1 DFQATT, CDR2 SNEGSKA (reference sequence). V dropped 6 bases and J dropped 12; count of bases not matched to a gene: 18. This clonotype was picked up many times.

This rearrangement joins TRBV20-1 to TRBJ2-1, with 9 bases identical to TRBD2. The TCR was taken from a female donor with HTLV-1-associated myelopathy (HAM/TSP). The material sequenced was PBMCs. The CDR3 nucleotides are TGCAGTGCCGCGGGGGGGGGTGGTACATACGGCGCGCAGTTCTTC. Amino acid sequence: CSAAGGGGTYGAQFF.